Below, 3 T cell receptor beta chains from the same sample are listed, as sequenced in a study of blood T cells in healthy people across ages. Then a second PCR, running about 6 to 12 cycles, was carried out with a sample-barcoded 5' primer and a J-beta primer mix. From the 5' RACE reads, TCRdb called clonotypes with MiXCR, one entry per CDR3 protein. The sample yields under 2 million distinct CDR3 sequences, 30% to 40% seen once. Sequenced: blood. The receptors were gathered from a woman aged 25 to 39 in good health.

Here the CDR3 reads CASATSGDAYEQYF. CDR3 nucleotide sequence: TGTGCCAGCGCCACTAGCGGAGACGCCTACGAGCAGTACTTC. The chain has TRBV27 and TRBJ2-7; 8 bases line up with TRBD2. Trimming took 8 bases from V and 2 from J; bases not matched to a gene: 8. Germline loops: CDR1 MNHEY, CDR2 SMNVEV (reference sequence). The CDR3 is made up of 14 amino acids.

The DNA for the CDR3 is TGTGCCAGCAGTTGGCGGGACAGGGGCGACTATGGCTACACCTTC. Its protein product is CASSWRDRGDYGYTF. The chain couples TRBV27 to TRBJ1-2; 10 bases line up with TRBD1. V shed 4 bases and J 3 bases; nucleotides not matched to a gene: 5. The CDR3 has 15 residues. Per germline, CDR1 MNHEY and CDR2 SMNVEV (reference sequence).

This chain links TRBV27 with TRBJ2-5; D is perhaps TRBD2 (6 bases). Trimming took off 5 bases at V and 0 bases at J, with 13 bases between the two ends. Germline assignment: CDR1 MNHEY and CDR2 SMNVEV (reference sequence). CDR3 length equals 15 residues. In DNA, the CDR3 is TGTGCCAGCAGTACCCGGGACTGGTACCAAGAGACCCAGTACTTC. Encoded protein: CASSTRDWYQETQYF.